This TCR beta chain was identified during a study of CD8 T cells in Susac syndrome (dated by TCRdb to about 2019). Regarding the study in general: Whether CD8+ T cell activation and differentiation in Susac syndrome was antigen driven was tested using repertoire sequencing. The clonality of the CD8+ T cell repertoire was compared across about a dozen healthy donors, around 14 Susac syndrome patients and fewer than 16 multiple sclerosis patients.

Peripheral blood CD8+ and CD4+ T cells from healthy donors, Susac syndrome patients and multiple sclerosis patients were profiled by high-throughput TCR beta sequencing. Multiple sclerosis controls were treatment-naive patients with stable or active relapsing-remitting disease fulfilling revised McDonald criteria. Bulk CD8+ and CD4+ T cells were purified magnetically by negative isolation, whereas CD8+ TEMRA cells were enriched by FACS. Blood was drawn into EDTA tubes, processed within 24 hours, and PBMCs were isolated by density gradient centrifugation. PBMCs destined for TCR sequencing were cryopreserved in liquid nitrogen and later thawed in a 37 °C water bath. The sorted or isolated CD4+, CD8+ and CD8+ TEMRA cells had a purity of 90% or higher. RNA was extracted with the RNeasy kit and roughly 0.45 to 1 ug was reverse transcribed using random hexamers. The immunoSEQ multiplex PCR assay, which covers 54 Vbeta and 13 Jbeta segments, was used to amplify TCR beta CDR3 regions. PCR amplification bias was corrected using a synthetic template baseline for primer optimization and computational correction. Under the source paper's analysis protocol: Reads were annotated to V, D and J genes per IMGT and analyzed with immunoSEQ Analyzer, keeping only productive sequences. Clonality was computed as one minus Shannon entropy normalized by log2 of the number of productive unique sequences. For each patient and control, public and private clones were evaluated within the 100 most prevalent clones. Clones were defined as Susac-specific when absent from the healthy and MS cohorts, from about a thousand published viral clones and from other ImmuneACCESS disease sequences. TCRdb took the public reads, trimmed them with fastp at Q25, ran MiXCR for clone calling and kept in-frame beta chains. Under each unique CDR3 protein, matching rows form one entry showing the most common genes and DNA. TCRdb's processing, not the authors' own work, is the source of the V and J calls. The sample table contains around 130,000 distinct CDR3 sequences; only one count was recorded for about 90% of them. Jointly, the top ten make up over 0.2% of the sample.

Of note for this clonotype: Its antigen specificity is not known. No quality values exist for individual bases; no much larger clone is one base distant.

General study outcomes and caveats: The study acknowledged that relatively few individuals were included in the TCR sequencing and HLA analysis.

Taken from cysteine to phenylalanine, the CDR3 has 14 residues. Kept here is only the CDR3 DNA, which spans 42 bases and is read in frame from base 1. The V end gives up 6 bases and the J end 4 bases, leaving 5 bases in the junction not matched to a gene. The specimen sequenced was CD8+ T cells from PBMCs. Here the chain combines TRBV12-3 or TRBV12-4 and TRBJ1-5; 8 nucleotides in the junction match TRBD1. The source is a human donor with multiple sclerosis. The DNA reads TGTGCCAGCAGGGGGGACAGGCTGAATCAGCCCCAGCATTTT. Its coded protein is CASRGDRLNQPQHF.